This T cell receptor (beta chain) emerged from a study of cytomegalovirus exposure and HLA in healthy donors. The study ran its PCR with 60 Vbeta and 13 Jbeta primers. Clones were read by immunoSEQ multiplex PCR, and TCRdb kept only the in-frame ones, dropping some. The sample records approximately 80,000 clones, more than 50% being singletons. V was clipped by 5 bases and J by 4 bases; unmatched bases: 5. The germline gives CDR1 SGHVS, CDR2 FNYEAQ. This CDR3 has 15 amino acids. The sequence derives from a woman aged 40 to 55 in good health and CMV-seropositive. The chain couples TRBV7-6 to TRBJ2-1; 10 nucleotides line up with TRBD2. Specimen: PBMCs. This CDR3 is CASSPGLAEYNEQFF. The CDR3 DNA sequence: TGTGCCAGCAGCCCCGGACTAGCGGAGTACAATGAGCAGTTCTTC.